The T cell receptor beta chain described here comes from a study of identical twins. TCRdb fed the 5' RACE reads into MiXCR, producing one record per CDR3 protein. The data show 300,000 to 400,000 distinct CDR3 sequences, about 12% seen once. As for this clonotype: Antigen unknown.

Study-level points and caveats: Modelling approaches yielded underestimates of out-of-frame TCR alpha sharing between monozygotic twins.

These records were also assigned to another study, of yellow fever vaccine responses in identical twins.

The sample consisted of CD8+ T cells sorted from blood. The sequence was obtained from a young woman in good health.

CDR3 DNA: TGTGCCACCAGTTCGGCGGAAAACACTGAAGCTTTCTTT. It yields the protein CATSSAENTEAFF. The chain combines TRBV24-1 with TRBJ1-1, with D unresolved. Germline CDR1 is KGHDR and CDR2 is SFDVKD. CDR3 length equals 13 residues. V lost 6 bases to trimming and J lost 2 bases, with 9 bases between them.